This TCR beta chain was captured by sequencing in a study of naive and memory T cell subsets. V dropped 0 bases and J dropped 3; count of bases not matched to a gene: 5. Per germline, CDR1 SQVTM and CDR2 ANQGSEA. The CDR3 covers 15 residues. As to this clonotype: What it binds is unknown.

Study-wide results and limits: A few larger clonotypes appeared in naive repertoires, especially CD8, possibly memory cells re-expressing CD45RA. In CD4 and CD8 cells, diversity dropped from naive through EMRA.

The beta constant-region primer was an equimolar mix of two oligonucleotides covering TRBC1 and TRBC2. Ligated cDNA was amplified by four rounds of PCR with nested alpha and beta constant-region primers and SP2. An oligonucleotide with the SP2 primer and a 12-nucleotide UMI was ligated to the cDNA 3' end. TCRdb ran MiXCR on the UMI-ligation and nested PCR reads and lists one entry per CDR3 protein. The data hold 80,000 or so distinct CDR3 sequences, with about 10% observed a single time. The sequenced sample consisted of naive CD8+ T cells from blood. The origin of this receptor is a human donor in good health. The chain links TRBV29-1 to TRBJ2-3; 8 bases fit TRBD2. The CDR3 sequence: CSVEDRGGRTDTQYF. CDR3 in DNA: TGCAGCGTTGAAGATCGGGGCGGGAGGACAGATACGCAGTATTTT.